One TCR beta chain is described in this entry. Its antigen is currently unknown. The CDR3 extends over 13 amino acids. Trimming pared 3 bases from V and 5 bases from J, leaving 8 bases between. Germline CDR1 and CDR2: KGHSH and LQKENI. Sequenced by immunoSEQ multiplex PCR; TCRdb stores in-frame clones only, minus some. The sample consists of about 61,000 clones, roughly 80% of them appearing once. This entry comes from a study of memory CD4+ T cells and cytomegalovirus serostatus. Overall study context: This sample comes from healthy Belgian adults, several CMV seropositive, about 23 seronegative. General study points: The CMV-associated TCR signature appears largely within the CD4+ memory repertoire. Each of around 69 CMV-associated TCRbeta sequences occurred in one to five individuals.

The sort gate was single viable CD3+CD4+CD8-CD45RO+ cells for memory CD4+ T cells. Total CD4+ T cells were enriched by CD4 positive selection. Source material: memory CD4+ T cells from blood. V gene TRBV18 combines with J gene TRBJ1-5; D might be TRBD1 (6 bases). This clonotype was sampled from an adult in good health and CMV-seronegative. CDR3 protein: CASSPDSDQPQHF. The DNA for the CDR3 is TGTGCCAGCTCACCGGACAGCGATCAGCCCCAGCATTTT.